The clone carrying this TCR beta chain was seen at least ten times. The antigen is unknown. This entry is derived from a study of T cells after yellow fever vaccination. Regarding the study as a whole: Most clones from primary vaccination were detected again post-booster (96% CD4, roughly 91% CD8). Contamination by abundant bulk-population clonotypes could be present in FACS-sorted repertoires. Of the clonotypes, a small share occurred in both CD4 and CD8 compartments.

TCRdb analysed the 5' RACE reads with MiXCR anew, one entry per CDR3 protein. The sample has just under 600,000 distinct CDR3 sequences, roughly 14% seen once; the top ten hold about an eighth. The length of the CDR3 is 17 residues. The trim removed 2 bases at V and 1 base at J, leaving 9 bases unmatched. Germline assignment: CDR1 DFQATT and CDR2 SNEGSKA (reference sequence). This receptor was identified in a man under 40 who received the YFV17D yellow fever vaccine. This chain joins TRBV20-1 and TRBJ2-4; TRBD2 aligns across 9 bases. The specimen was PBMCs, collected on the day of the yellow fever booster vaccination. The CDR3 protein is CSARSREGLGAKNIQYF. As DNA, the CDR3 is TGCAGTGCTAGATCGCGGGAGGGCCTCGGGGCCAAAAACATTCAGTACTTC.